Sequencing of this T cell receptor (beta chain) was carried out in a study of blood T cell repertoires in COVID-19. This CDR3 has 14 residues. V was trimmed by 1 base and J by 1 base, leaving 8 bases between them. CDR1 and CDR2 (germline): MGHRA, YSYEKL. Profiled with immunoSEQ multiplex PCR; TCRdb holds only in-frame clones, not every one. This table holds some 210,000 clones, 81% found once. This clone was picked up one time. The sequence came from a man aged 35 to 55 who had recovered from COVID-19. The sample taken for sequencing was PBMCs or T cells enriched from blood (not recorded which). The chain employs TRBV4-1 and TRBJ2-7; no clear D gene. The CDR3 region has the DNA TGCGCCAGCAGCCAAGGTCGTAATTCCTACGAGCAGTACTTC. Protein sequence: CASSQGRNSYEQYF.